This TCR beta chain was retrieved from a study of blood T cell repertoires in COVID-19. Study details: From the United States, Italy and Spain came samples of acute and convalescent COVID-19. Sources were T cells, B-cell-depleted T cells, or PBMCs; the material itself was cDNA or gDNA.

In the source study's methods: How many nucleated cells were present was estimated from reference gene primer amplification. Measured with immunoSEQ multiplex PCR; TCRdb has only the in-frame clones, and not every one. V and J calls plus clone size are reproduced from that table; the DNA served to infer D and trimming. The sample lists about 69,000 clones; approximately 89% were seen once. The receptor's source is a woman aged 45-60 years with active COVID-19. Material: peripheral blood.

The CDR3 nucleotides are TGTGCCAGTAGGCCGGGGGGGACTGGGGCCAACGTCCTGACTTTC. It is translated as CASRPGGTGANVLTF. The chain has TRBV19 and TRBJ2-6; TRBD2 agrees at 8 bases. Trimming at V came to 6 bases and at J to 2 bases, leaving 3 bases not matched to a gene. This CDR3 is built from 15 residues. Germline CDR1 and CDR2: LNHDA and SQIVND (reference sequence).